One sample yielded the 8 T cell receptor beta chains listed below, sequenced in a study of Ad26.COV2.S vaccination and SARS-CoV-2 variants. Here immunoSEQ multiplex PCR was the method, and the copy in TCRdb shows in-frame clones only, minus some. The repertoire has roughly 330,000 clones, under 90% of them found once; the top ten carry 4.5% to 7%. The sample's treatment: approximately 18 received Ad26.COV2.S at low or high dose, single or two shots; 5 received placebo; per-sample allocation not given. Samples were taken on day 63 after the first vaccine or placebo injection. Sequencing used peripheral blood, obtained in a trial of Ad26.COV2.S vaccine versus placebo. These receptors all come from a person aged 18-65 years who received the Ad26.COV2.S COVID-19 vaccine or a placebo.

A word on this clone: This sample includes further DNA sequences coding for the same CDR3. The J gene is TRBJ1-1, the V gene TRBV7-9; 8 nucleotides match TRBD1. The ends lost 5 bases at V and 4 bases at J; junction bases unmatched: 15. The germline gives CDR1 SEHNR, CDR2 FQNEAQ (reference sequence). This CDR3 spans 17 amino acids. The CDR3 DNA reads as TGTGCCAGCAGCATACCCACAGGGGGGGACGGGGGCACTGAAGCTTTCTTT. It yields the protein CASSIPTGGDGGTEAFF. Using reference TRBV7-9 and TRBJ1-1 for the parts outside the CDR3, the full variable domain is DTGVSQNPRHKITKRGQNVTFRCDPISEHNRLYWYRQTLGQGPEFLTYFQNEAQLEKSRLLSDRFSAERPKGSFSTLEIQRTEQGDSAMYLCASSIPTGGDGGTEAFFGQGTRLTVV.

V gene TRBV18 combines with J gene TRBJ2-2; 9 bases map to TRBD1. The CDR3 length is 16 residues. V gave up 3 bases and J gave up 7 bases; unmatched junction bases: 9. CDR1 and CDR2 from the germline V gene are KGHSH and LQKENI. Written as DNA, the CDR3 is TGTGCCAGCTCACCTCGGGAACAGGGGGCTGGCGGGGAGCTGTTTTTT. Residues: CASSPREQGAGGELFF.

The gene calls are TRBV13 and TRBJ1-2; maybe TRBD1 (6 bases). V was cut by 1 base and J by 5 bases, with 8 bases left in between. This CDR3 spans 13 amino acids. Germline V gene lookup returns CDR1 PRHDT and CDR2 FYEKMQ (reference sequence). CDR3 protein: CASSLEGTYGYTF. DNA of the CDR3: TGTGCCAGCAGCTTAGAGGGGACATATGGCTACACCTTC.

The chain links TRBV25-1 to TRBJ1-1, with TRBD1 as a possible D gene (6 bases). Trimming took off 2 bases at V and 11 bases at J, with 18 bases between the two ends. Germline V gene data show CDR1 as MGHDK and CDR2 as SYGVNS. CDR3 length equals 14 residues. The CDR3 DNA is TGTGCCAGCAGTGAAATGGGCAGGGGTAACACGGCTTTCTTT. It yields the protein CASSEMGRGNTAFF.

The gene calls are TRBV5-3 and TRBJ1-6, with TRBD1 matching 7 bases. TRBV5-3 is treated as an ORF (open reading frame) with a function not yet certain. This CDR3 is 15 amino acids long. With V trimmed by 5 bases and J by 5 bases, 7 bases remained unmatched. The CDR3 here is CARRRQGEDNSPLHF. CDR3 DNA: TGTGCCAGAAGAAGACAGGGAGAAGATAATTCACCCCTCCACTTT.

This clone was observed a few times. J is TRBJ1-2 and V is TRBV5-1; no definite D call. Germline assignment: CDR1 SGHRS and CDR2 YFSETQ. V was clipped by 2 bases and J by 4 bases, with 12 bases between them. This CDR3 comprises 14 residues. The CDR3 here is CASSFDGPGYGYTF. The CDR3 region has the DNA TGCGCCAGCAGCTTTGACGGGCCTGGCTATGGCTACACCTTC.

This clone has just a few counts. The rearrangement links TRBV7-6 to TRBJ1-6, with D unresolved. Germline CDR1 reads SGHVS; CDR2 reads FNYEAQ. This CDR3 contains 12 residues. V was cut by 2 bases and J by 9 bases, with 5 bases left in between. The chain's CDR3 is CASSLLGSPLHF. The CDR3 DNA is TGTGCCAGCAGCTTACTGGGTTCACCCCTCCACTTT.

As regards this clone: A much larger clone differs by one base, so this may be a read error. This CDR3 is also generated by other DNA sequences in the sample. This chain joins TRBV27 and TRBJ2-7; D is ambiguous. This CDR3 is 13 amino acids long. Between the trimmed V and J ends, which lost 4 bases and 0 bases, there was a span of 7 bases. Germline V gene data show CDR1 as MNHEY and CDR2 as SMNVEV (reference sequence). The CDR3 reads CASSYRSSYEQYF. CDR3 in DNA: TGTGCCAGCAGTTATCGGAGCTCCTACGAGCAGTACTTC.